The rows below give T cell receptor beta chains drawn from one sample of a study of cytotoxic CD8 clonotypes in ibrutinib-treated CLL. TCRdb's copy holds only in-frame clones and misses some; the assay was immunoSEQ multiplex PCR. The profile shows hundreds of thousands of clones, about four fifths of them singletons. The starting material was PBMCs, obtained after 12 months of ibrutinib treatment. The receptors shown here come from a human donor with chronic lymphocytic leukemia. Both conserved end residues are trimmed from each CDR3. D genes are given only for firm matches.

D gene: TRBD1
V gene: TRBV30
CDR3 protein: AWSRQGSTDTQY

D gene: NA
V gene: TRBV6-1
CDR3 protein: ASSASDWAAYEQF

D gene: NA
V gene: TRBV7-8
CDR3 protein: ASSLVQYTGELF

D gene: NA
V gene: TRBV9
CDR3 protein: ASSVGEAYGYT

D gene: NA
V gene: TRBV6-5
CDR3 protein: ASKFGTGNTEAF

D gene: TRBD2
V gene: TRBV28
CDR3 protein: ASSTSADSYNEQF

D gene: NA
V gene: TRBV6-5
CDR3 protein: ASTRHGEAEAF

D gene: NA
V gene: TRBV15
CDR3 protein: ATSNRLQGTSYNEQF

D gene: NA
V gene: TRBV5-8
CDR3 protein: ASSAGIRQPQH

D gene: NA
V gene: TRBV30
CDR3 protein: AWSAGGNQPQH

D gene: NA
V gene: TRBV28
CDR3 protein: ASSLVAAGGYEQY

D gene: NA
V gene: TRBV6-5
CDR3 protein: ASSYQSRDTEAF

D gene: NA
V gene: TRBV19
CDR3 protein: ASMEGSGYT

D gene: NA
V gene: TRBV9
CDR3 protein: ASSVAVDTQY

D gene: NA
V gene: TRBV6-5
CDR3 protein: ASSPVRAGELF